Each of the 7 T cell receptor beta chains below was sequenced from the same sample in a study of T cell changes during pregnancy in multiple sclerosis. Clones were read by immunoSEQ multiplex PCR, and TCRdb kept only the in-frame ones, dropping some. The table lists under 55,000 clones, 85% to 95% of them singletons. Sequencing was performed on CD4+ T cells from peripheral blood mononuclear cells, taken after pregnancy. Receptor source: a female donor in good health, enrolled as a control in a pregnancy study.

In DNA, the CDR3 is TGTGCCAGCAGCCGTGGACAGTTCAAGTACCAAGAGACCCAGTACTTC. Translating it yields CASSRGQFKYQETQYF. The V and J genes are TRBV6-6 and TRBJ2-5; possibly TRBD1 for D (6 bases). Trimming took 6 bases from V and 0 from J, leaving 17 bases between them. The CDR3 extends over 16 amino acids. Germline assignment: CDR1 MNHNY and CDR2 SVGAGI (reference sequence).

The rearrangement uses TRBV29-1 and TRBJ1-3; D is undetermined. The V end lost 6 bases, the J end lost 4 bases, and 13 bases lay between the germline ends. In germline, CDR1 is SQVTM, CDR2 ANQGSEA. This CDR3 spans 13 amino acids. The CDR3 is CSVTPARGNTIYF. CDR3 coding DNA: TGCAGCGTCACCCCCGCGCGAGGAAACACCATATATTTT.

This chain links TRBV5-5 with TRBJ1-4, with a tentative D call TRBD1 (5 bases). CDR3 length equals 13 residues. V was clipped by 4 bases and J by 6 bases, with 10 bases between them. CDR1 SGHKS and CDR2 YYEKEE come from the germline V gene (reference sequence). The CDR3 is CASSKQGYEKLFF. The CDR3 DNA follows: TGTGCCAGCAGCAAGCAGGGATATGAAAAACTGTTTTTT. The full variable domain, its missing parts supplied by reference TRBV5-5 and TRBJ1-4, is DAGVTQSPTHLIKTRGQQVTLRCSPISGHKSVSWYQQVLGQGPQFIFQYYEKEERGRGNFPDRFSARQFPNYSSELNVNALLLGDSALYLCASSKQGYEKLFFGSGTQLSVL.

The chain combines TRBV15 with TRBJ2-3; the match to TRBD2 covers 14 bases. CDR1 LNHNV and CDR2 YYDKDF come from the germline V gene (reference sequence). Unmatched junction bases numbered 8, after V lost 1 base and J lost 5 bases. The CDR3 is made up of 18 amino acids. For the CDR3, the DNA is TGTGCCACCAGCAGAGGTGGGACTAGCGGGGGCCGGGGAGATACGCAGTATTTT. Amino acids: CATSRGGTSGGRGDTQYF.

The J gene is TRBJ1-2, the V gene TRBV10-3; D remains unclear. The CDR3 consists of 14 residues. Germline-derived CDR1 and CDR2 are ENHRY and SYGVKD. The V gene lost 8 bases and the J gene lost 3 bases, with 16 bases spanning the gap. The CDR3 is CAIGQNPGDYGYTF. The CDR3 bases are TGTGCCATCGGCCAGAACCCCGGGGACTATGGCTACACCTTC.

V usage is TRBV18 and J usage is TRBJ2-1, with 8 nucleotides matching TRBD2. Germline assignment: CDR1 KGHSH and CDR2 LQKENI. V was clipped by 5 bases and J by 4 bases; unmatched bases: 4. The CDR3 length is 14 residues. The CDR3 DNA sequence: TGTGCCAGCTCAAGTAGCGGGATATACAATGAGCAGTTCTTC. Its protein product is CASSSSGIYNEQFF.

The J gene is TRBJ2-7, the V gene TRBV5-4; TRBD1 agrees at 8 bases. This CDR3 is built from 15 residues. Germline loops: CDR1 SGHNT, CDR2 YYREEE (reference sequence). Germline trimming cut 4 bases from V and 9 bases from J; bases unmatched to any gene: 15. The CDR3 region has the DNA TGTGCCAGCAGCCTCATTGGAGCAGGGGGCGTGGTGCAGTACTTC. Amino acid sequence: CASSLIGAGGVVQYF.